A selection of T cell receptor beta chains follows, all from one sample in a study of radiation and T cells in renal cell carcinoma. The repertoire was sequenced with immunoSEQ multiplex PCR; TCRdb's copy has only in-frame clones and lacks some. The data show around 76,000 clones, 82% seen once. The sample consisted of blood, taken from a patient whose treatment included radiotherapy and nephrectomy. These receptors were obtained from a man between 60 and 75 years old with renal cell carcinoma. CDR3s include the opening cysteine and the closing phenylalanine or tryptophan. The order of the fields is clone size, D gene, J gene, V gene, CDR3 DNA, CDR3 protein. A D gene is named only where the DNA matches it firmly. Only part of the rows carry a size: once, few, many, or a class if the clone is expanded.

clone size: NA; D gene: NA; J gene: TRBJ2-7; V gene: TRBV2; CDR3 DNA: TGTGCCAGCAGTGACCCAGGACCGAGCTCCTACGAGCAGTACTTC; CDR3 protein: CASSDPGPSSYEQYF
clone size: NA; D gene: NA; J gene: TRBJ2-7; V gene: TRBV5-8; CDR3 DNA: TGTGCCAGCAGCTTCACCCACGAGCAGTACTTC; CDR3 protein: CASSFTHEQYF
clone size: NA; D gene: NA; J gene: TRBJ2-7; V gene: TRBV2; CDR3 DNA: TGTGCCAGCAGTGAAGAGGGAGGCTACGAGCAGTACTTC; CDR3 protein: CASSEEGGYEQYF
clone size: NA; D gene: TRBD1; J gene: TRBJ2-6; V gene: TRBV6-1; CDR3 DNA: TGTGCCAGCAGGGCAGGGGGAGCCAACGTCCTGACTTTC; CDR3 protein: CASRAGGANVLTF
clone size: NA; D gene: TRBD1; J gene: TRBJ2-2; V gene: TRBV6-1; CDR3 DNA: TGTGCCAGCGTAGGACAGGGGGTTCACGGGGAGCTGTTTTTT; CDR3 protein: CASVGQGVHGELFF
clone size: NA; D gene: NA; J gene: TRBJ1-4; V gene: TRBV29-1; CDR3 DNA: TGCAGCGTTGGGGGTGGATGGGGGGCTGGAGAAAAACTGTTTTTT; CDR3 protein: CSVGGGWGAGEKLFF
clone size: NA; D gene: NA; J gene: TRBJ1-2; V gene: TRBV7-9; CDR3 DNA: TGTGCCAGCAGCCGGGGCCAGAACTATGGCTACACCTTC; CDR3 protein: CASSRGQNYGYTF
clone size: NA; D gene: TRBD2; J gene: TRBJ2-2; V gene: TRBV5-1; CDR3 DNA: TGCGCCAGCAGCGGAGCCAGGCGGGAGAGATTCACCGGGGAGCTGTTTTTT; CDR3 protein: CASSGARRERFTGELFF
clone size: few; D gene: NA; J gene: TRBJ1-1; V gene: TRBV29-1; CDR3 DNA: TGCAGCGTTGAATTTGCCTTCGAGGGCGCTGAAGCTTTCTTT; CDR3 protein: CSVEFAFEGAEAFF
clone size: NA; D gene: NA; J gene: TRBJ2-7; V gene: TRBV5-4; CDR3 DNA: TGTGCCAGCAGCTTAGGTTCGGACTATCCTTCCTACGAGCAGTACTTC; CDR3 protein: CASSLGSDYPSYEQYF
clone size: NA; D gene: NA; J gene: TRBJ1-5; V gene: TRBV7-9; CDR3 DNA: TGTGCCAGCACCCGGGGGGGCCATTCACCCCAGCATTTT; CDR3 protein: CASTRGGHSPQHF
clone size: NA; D gene: TRBD1; J gene: TRBJ2-7; V gene: TRBV5-6; CDR3 DNA: TGTGCCAGCAGAGCCGGGACAGGGGGGCACGAGCAGTACTTC; CDR3 protein: CASRAGTGGHEQYF
clone size: NA; D gene: NA; J gene: TRBJ1-2; V gene: TRBV5-1; CDR3 DNA: TGCGCCAGCAGCTTGGCAGGGCTTGTCTATGGCTACACCTTC; CDR3 protein: CASSLAGLVYGYTF
clone size: once; D gene: TRBD1; J gene: TRBJ1-2; V gene: TRBV5-6; CDR3 DNA: TGTGCCAGCAGCATGGGGACAGGGGTAGGCTACACCTTC; CDR3 protein: CASSMGTGVGYTF
clone size: few; D gene: NA; J gene: TRBJ1-2; V gene: TRBV2; CDR3 DNA: TGTGCCAGCAGTGAAACGGGCAGCGTCAACTATGGCTACACCTTC; CDR3 protein: CASSETGSVNYGYTF
clone size: NA; D gene: NA; J gene: TRBJ1-1; V gene: TRBV27; CDR3 DNA: TGTGCCAGCAGGGGGACACCGAACACTGAAGCTTTCTTT; CDR3 protein: CASRGTPNTEAFF
clone size: NA; D gene: NA; J gene: TRBJ2-7; V gene: TRBV7-8; CDR3 DNA: TGTGCCAGCAGCTTAATGGGGGAGGAGCAGTACTTC; CDR3 protein: CASSLMGEEQYF
clone size: NA; D gene: TRBD2; J gene: TRBJ2-5; V gene: TRBV9; CDR3 DNA: TGTGCCAGCAGCGTCGGAGCGGGAGATGGTAGGGAGACCCAGTACTTC; CDR3 protein: CASSVGAGDGRETQYF
clone size: NA; D gene: TRBD1; J gene: TRBJ2-7; V gene: TRBV18; CDR3 DNA: TGTGCCAGCTCACTATCCGGGACAGTATCCTACGAGCAGTACTTC; CDR3 protein: CASSLSGTVSYEQYF